The present T cell receptor beta chain was sequenced within a study of Ad26.COV2.S vaccination and SARS-CoV-2 variants. Turning to the study itself: Intramuscularly, Ad26.COV2.S was given either once or twice, 56 days apart. The study's findings and limits: Responses of spike-specific T cells (both CD8+ and CD4+) reportedly showed substantial breadth after vaccination.

The CDR3 is 14 amino acids. CDR1 and CDR2 from the germline V gene are SGHTA and FQGTGA. The germline V and J ends were trimmed by 1 base and 8 bases, with 11 bases remaining between them. Sequencing was performed with immunoSEQ multiplex PCR; in TCRdb, only in-frame clones are kept and a portion is missing. The table lists approximately 410,000 clones, 85% to 90% of them singletons, with around 3.6% in the top ten. The treatment: over 15 received Ad26.COV2.S at low or high dose, single or two shots; 5 received placebo; per-sample allocation not given. Sampling was done on day 63 after the first vaccine or placebo injection. Turning to this clone: Its matching antigen is unknown.

The sample consisted of peripheral blood, taken in a trial of Ad26.COV2.S vaccine versus placebo. The chain is built from TRBV7-3 and TRBJ2-2; D ambiguous. This TCR was sampled from a person aged 18-60 years who received the Ad26.COV2.S COVID-19 vaccine or a placebo. The CDR3 nucleotides are TGTGCCAGCAGCTTAAATCTGGGCCAAGGGGAGCTGTTTTTT. It is translated as CASSLNLGQGELFF.